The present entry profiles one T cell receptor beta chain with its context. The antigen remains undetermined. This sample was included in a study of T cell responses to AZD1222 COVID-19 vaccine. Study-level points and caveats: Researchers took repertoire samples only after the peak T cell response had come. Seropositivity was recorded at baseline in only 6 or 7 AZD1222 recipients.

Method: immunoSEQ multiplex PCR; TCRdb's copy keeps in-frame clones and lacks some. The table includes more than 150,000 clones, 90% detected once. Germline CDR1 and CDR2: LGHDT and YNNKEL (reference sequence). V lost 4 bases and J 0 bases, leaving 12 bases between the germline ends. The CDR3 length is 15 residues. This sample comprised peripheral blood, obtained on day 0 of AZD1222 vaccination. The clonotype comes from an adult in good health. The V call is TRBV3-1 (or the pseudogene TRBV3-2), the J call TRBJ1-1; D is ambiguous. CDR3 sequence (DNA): TGTGCCAGCAGCCGGGCAGGCAGTTTGAACACTGAAGCTTTCTTT. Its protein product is CASSRAGSLNTEAFF.